This paragraph covers one TCR beta chain sequence. TCRdb re-called the RACE reads through MiXCR, storing one row per CDR3 protein. This sample yields 60,000 to 65,000 distinct CDR3 sequences, of which about 10% are seen a single time; roughly 2.3% belongs to the top ten. The CDR3 sequence is 16 residues long. V was shortened by 2 bases and J by 0 bases, with 10 bases between the two germline ends. Germline values: CDR1 SEHNR, CDR2 FQNEAQ (reference sequence). The data originate from a study of human T cells and chemical hapten exposure. Time point in this sample: patch test 3, about 24 weeks after DPC sensitization. This sample's treatment: therapeutic diphenylcyclopropenone sensitization with weekly scalp DPC.

V usage is TRBV7-9 and J usage is TRBJ2-2, with D possibly being TRBD1 or TRBD2 (6 bases each). Sample: whole blood, taken in connection with sensitization to the hapten diphenylcyclopropenone (DPC). This receptor was taken from a young woman with alopecia areata. Some clones in this sample may be carry-over from other donors' samples. This CDR3 reads CASSLFGGPNTGELFF. CDR3 nucleotides: TGTGCCAGCAGCTTATTCGGGGGCCCGAACACCGGGGAGCTGTTTTTT.